This paragraph covers one TCR beta chain sequence. Its specificity is not known. Per germline, CDR1 SQVTM and CDR2 ANQGSEA. V shed 4 bases and J shed 2 bases, with 22 bases lying between them. The CDR3 covers 17 residues. Sample treatment: oral pan-JAK inhibitor, 5-10 mg twice daily. Researchers gathered lesional scalp punch biopsies and peripheral blood from patients with alopecia areata. These data are taken from a study of CD8+ T cells in alopecia areata. cDNA prepared by RNA extraction and subsequent reverse transcription served as the template for sequencing. TCRdb's table, derived via immunoSEQ multiplex PCR, lists solely in-frame clones and lacks some. The sample holds more than 200,000 clones, roughly 44% seen once. Study outcomes and limitations: In scalp samples, resident alphabeta T cells of normal skin are also sequenced.

The sequenced sample was CD4+ T cells sorted from blood, obtained at approximately week 39, from a patient treated with tofacitinib. The J gene is TRBJ2-3, the V gene TRBV29-1, with D maybe TRBD1 (5 bases). This clonotype originated in a human donor with alopecia areata. The CDR3 region is CSVGKIFSPGITDTQYF. CDR3 coding DNA: TGCAGCGTTGGAAAAATATTCTCTCCAGGGATCACAGATACGCAGTATTTT.